These T cell receptor beta chains were read from a single sample in a study of beta chain features in type 1 diabetes. Sequencing used immunoSEQ multiplex PCR; TCRdb keeps in-frame clones, though not all of them. The table lists some 700,000 clones, roughly an eighth of them singletons. Sequenced input: naive CD4+ T cells from blood. These receptors originate from a man younger than 35 with type 1 diabetes. CDR3s include the opening cysteine and the closing phenylalanine or tryptophan. A D gene is named only where the DNA matches it firmly. Part of the rows lack a size; the others show once, few, many or a class for expanded clones.

CASSLGSPFVRAETQYF TGTGCCAGCAGCTTAGGGTCCCCGTTTGTCAGGGCAGAGACCCAGTACTTC TRBJ2-5 few - TRBV7-9
CASTHVPQSASYNEQFF TGTGCCAGCACCCACGTTCCTCAGTCCGCCTCCTACAATGAGCAGTTCTTC TRBJ2-1 - - TRBV27
CASSPPAGGGETQYF TGTGCCAGCTCGCCCCCAGCGGGGGGTGGCGAGACCCAGTACTTC TRBJ2-5 - TRBD2 TRBV18
CASRPGTENTEAFF TGTGCCAGCAGACCCGGGACGGAGAACACTGAAGCTTTCTTT TRBJ1-1 few - TRBV6-5
CAWSLRGRGSPLHF TGTGCCTGGAGTTTGAGGGGAAGGGGTTCACCCCTCCACTTT TRBJ1-6 few - TRBV30
CASSHRHPSYEQYF TGCGCCAGCAGTCACCGACATCCGTCGTACGAGCAGTACTTC TRBJ2-7 few - TRBV23-1
CASGSSTGKNYGYTF TGTGCTAGTGGTTCGTCGACAGGGAAAAACTATGGCTACACCTTC TRBJ1-2 - TRBD1 TRBV12-5
CASSLEASPVEKLFF TGTGCCAGCAGCCTAGAGGCCTCCCCGGTGGAAAAACTGTTTTTT TRBJ1-4 few - TRBV7-9
CASSPPRGLGNEQFF TGCGCCAGCAGCCCCCCCAGGGGGTTAGGTAATGAGCAGTTCTTC TRBJ2-1 - TRBD1 TRBV5-1
CASATGENTEAFF TGTGCCAGCGCAACAGGAGAGAACACTGAAGCTTTCTTT TRBJ1-1 few - TRBV2
CASSTIIGTSSYEQYF TGTGCCAGCAGTACAATAATCGGGACGAGCTCCTACGAGCAGTACTTC TRBJ2-7 - - TRBV14
CASSSQRQAITYEQYF TGTGCCAGCAGTTCTCAAAGACAAGCTATCACCTACGAGCAGTACTTC TRBJ2-7 - - TRBV27
CASSGSPGGDGYTF TGTGCCAGCAGCGGCAGCCCAGGAGGGGATGGCTACACCTTC TRBJ1-2 - - TRBV2
CASSQDHLLGGHNSPLHF TGTGCCAGCTCACAGGATCACTTACTGGGAGGCCATAATTCACCCCTCCACTTT TRBJ1-6 few - TRBV18
CASSPQGVNQPQHF TGTGCCAGCAGTCCACAGGGGGTCAATCAGCCCCAGCATTTT TRBJ1-5 few TRBD1 TRBV2
CASNENSGANVLTF TGTGCCAGCAACGAGAACTCTGGGGCCAACGTCCTGACTTTC TRBJ2-6 - - TRBV2
CASSLRDSHYEQYF TGTGCCAGTAGTCTCCGGGACAGTCACTACGAGCAGTACTTC TRBJ2-7 few TRBD1 TRBV19
CAISESTGKETQYF TGTGCCATCAGTGAGTCGACTGGCAAAGAGACCCAGTACTTC TRBJ2-5 few - TRBV10-3
CASSQGGSAYEQYF TGCGCCAGCAGCCAAGGGGGGTCGGCCTACGAGCAGTACTTC TRBJ2-7 few - TRBV4-1
CAWSPWAYNEQFF TGTGCCTGGAGTCCCTGGGCCTACAATGAGCAGTTCTTC TRBJ2-1 - - TRBV30
CASGYQPQHF TGTGCCAGCGGGTATCAGCCCCAGCATTTT TRBJ1-5 few - TRBV6-1
CASSGGLPSTDTQYF TGTGCCAGCAGCGGGGGCCTCCCTAGCACAGATACGCAGTATTTT TRBJ2-3 few - TRBV6-5
CASTLSLDTQYF TGTGCCAGCACCCTTAGTCTAGATACGCAGTATTTT TRBJ2-3 - - TRBV7-2
CASSLLSSGVIIQYF TGTGCCAGCAGTTTATTGTCTAGCGGGGTAATCATTCAGTACTTC TRBJ2-4 - TRBD2 TRBV28
CASSSRPDLGLFF TGTGCCAGCAGCTCACGACCTGACCTGGGACTGTTTTTT TRBJ1-4 - - TRBV9
CASSTQPSGTTDTQYF TGTGCCAGTAGTACGCAGCCTAGCGGAACCACAGATACGCAGTATTTT TRBJ2-3 few TRBD2 TRBV19
CASSFLYGTEAFF TGTGCCAGCAGCTTTCTTTATGGGACTGAAGCTTTCTTT TRBJ1-1 - - TRBV7-8
CASSYVQGKDTQYF TGTGCCAGCAGTTACGTACAGGGGAAAGATACGCAGTATTTT TRBJ2-3 few TRBD1 TRBV6-6
CASTGVGGNQPQHF TGTGCCAGCACTGGTGTGGGGGGCAATCAGCCCCAGCATTTT TRBJ1-5 few - TRBV6-1
CASRPDSYGYTF TGTGCCAGCAGACCGGACTCCTATGGCTACACCTTC TRBJ1-2 few - TRBV28
CAWGAQVNTEAFF TGTGCTTGGGGCGCCCAGGTGAACACTGAAGCTTTCTTT TRBJ1-1 - - TRBV30
CASSSRGIPKHYEQYF TGTGCCAGCAGCTCGCGGGGCATCCCGAAACACTACGAGCAGTACTTC TRBJ2-7 - - TRBV7-9
CASSFSGGENIQYF TGTGCCAGCAGCTTTTCCGGGGGGGAAAACATTCAGTACTTC TRBJ2-4 once TRBD2 TRBV7-8
CASSGDRGLWEETQYF TGTGCCAGCAGTGGAGACAGGGGGCTCTGGGAAGAGACCCAGTACTTC TRBJ2-5 - TRBD1 TRBV2
CAISRRQGSSPLHF TGTGCCATCAGTCGAAGACAGGGAAGTTCACCCCTCCACTTT TRBJ1-6 - TRBD1 TRBV10-3
CASSLDNAPQYF TGCGCCAGCAGCTTGGACAACGCTCCGCAGTATTTT TRBJ2-3 few - TRBV5-1
CASSVLAGSGNTIYF TGTGCCAGCAGCGTACTTGCCGGCTCTGGAAACACCATATATTTT TRBJ1-3 - - TRBV9
CSVAGTGNTIYF TGCAGCGTTGCAGGGACCGGAAACACCATATATTTT TRBJ1-3 few - TRBV29-1
CASSEGHYSNQPQHF TGTGCCAGCAGTGAGGGGCATTATAGCAATCAGCCCCAGCATTTT TRBJ1-5 few - TRBV6-1
CASSPLEIAGALTGELFF TGCGCCAGCAGCCCGCTAGAGATAGCGGGGGCCTTGACCGGGGAGCTGTTTTTT TRBJ2-2 - TRBD2 TRBV4-1
CARQTGAGANVLTF TGTGCCCGGCAAACAGGGGCTGGGGCCAACGTCCTGACTTTC TRBJ2-6 many TRBD1 TRBV30
CSVVGRLNTEAFF TGCAGCGTTGTCGGCAGACTGAACACTGAAGCTTTCTTT TRBJ1-1 - - TRBV29-1
CASSFADRNGYTF TGTGCCAGCAGTTTCGCCGACAGGAACGGCTACACCTTC TRBJ1-2 - - TRBV28
CASSLTGAYNEQFF TGTGCCAGCAGTCTAACAGGGGCCTACAATGAGCAGTTCTTC TRBJ2-1 few TRBD1 TRBV7-2
CASSAAQGNNSPLHF TGTGCCAGCAGTGCGGCCCAGGGGAATAATTCACCCCTCCACTTT TRBJ1-6 few - TRBV2
CAWSPGGWGYTF TGTGCCTGGAGTCCGGGGGGCTGGGGCTACACCTTC TRBJ1-2 few - TRBV30
CASSPRTGGIGETQYF TGCGCCAGCAGCCCCCGGACAGGGGGAATCGGCGAGACCCAGTACTTC TRBJ2-5 few TRBD1 TRBV5-1
CASSVREGRASEQYF TGTGCCAGCAGCGTAAGGGAGGGGAGGGCTAGCGAGCAGTACTTC TRBJ2-7 few TRBD2 TRBV9
CSSRESNTEAFF TGCAGCAGCAGGGAATCCAACACTGAAGCTTTCTTT TRBJ1-1 - - TRBV29-1
CASSLGLWVAGRQFF TGTGCCAGCAGTTTAGGTCTCTGGGTAGCGGGGAGGCAGTTCTTC TRBJ2-1 few TRBD2 TRBV28
CASSDVQSVDTQYF TGTGCCAGCAGTGATGTCCAGTCTGTAGATACGCAGTATTTT TRBJ2-3 few - TRBV25-1
CAWSVVGGNTIYF TGTGCCTGGAGTGTTGTCGGGGGAAACACCATATATTTT TRBJ1-3 - - TRBV30